The following is a TCR beta chain sequence with its context. This entry is derived from a study of blood T cell repertoires in COVID-19. Study overall: PBMCs, B-cell-depleted T cells, or T cells provided the cDNA or gDNA that made up the material.

Data came from immunoSEQ multiplex PCR; TCRdb stores just in-frame clones and leaves some out. The sample contains about 71,000 clones, just over 85% of which appear only once. With 5 bases clipped from V and 4 bases from J, the junction kept 9 bases outside the gene matches. From germline, CDR1 is LNHDA and CDR2 SQIVND (reference sequence). The CDR3 sequence is 15 residues long. The specimen was peripheral blood. This chain uses TRBV19 with TRBJ1-2; 8 bases match TRBD1. This receptor was taken from a man aged 30-40 years with acute or convalescent COVID-19. CDR3 sequence (DNA): TGTGCCAGTAGTCCTCGGACAGGGAGTGGCTATGGCTACACCTTC. Translation: CASSPRTGSGYGYTF.